The 9 T cell receptor beta chains presented below share a single source sample, sequenced in a study of blood T cells in healthy people across ages (dated by TCRdb to the mid-2010s). The library relied on 5' RACE. TCRdb shows the sequencer as Illumina HiSeq 2500. The second PCR ran for about 6 to 11 cycles and used a J-beta primer mix along with a sample-barcoded 5' primer. TCRdb reran the public reads through fastp at Q25 and MiXCR, keeping productive beta chains. Merged by CDR3 protein, the rows form single entries marked with the most common genes and DNA. The sample table contains 650,000 to 1,000,000 distinct CDR3 sequences; only one count was recorded for approximately 35% of them. 13% of the sample lies in the top ten. The material sequenced was blood. These receptors were taken from a man younger than 35 in good health.

This clonotype was counted between two and nine times. The chain recombines TRBV5-1 with TRBJ1-2, with a tentative D call TRBD1 (5 bases). V lost 5 bases, J lost 7 bases, and 15 bases lay in between. The CDR3 is 13 amino acids. CDR1 SGHRS and CDR2 YFSETQ come from the germline V gene. CDR3 DNA sequence: TGCGCCAGCAGTGACCTCTCAGGGAGTGGCTACACCTTC. This codes for CASSDLSGSGYTF.

Only a few counts were recorded for this clonotype. As DNA, the CDR3 is TGCGCCAGCAGCCAAGATTACAGCCCGAACACTGAAGCTTTCTTT. It yields the protein CASSQDYSPNTEAFF. The V and J genes are TRBV4-3 and TRBJ1-1; no clear D. Germline-derived CDR1 and CDR2 are LGHNA and YSLEER. V was trimmed by 0 bases and J by 1 base, leaving 9 bases between them. The CDR3 length is 15 residues.

This clonotype has more than one count but fewer than ten. The chain is built from TRBV6-2 or TRBV6-3 and TRBJ2-1; D perhaps matches TRBD1 (5 bases). The V gene lost 1 base and the J gene lost 7 bases, with 11 bases spanning the gap. The CDR3 covers 14 residues. Germline V gene data show CDR1 as MNHEY and CDR2 as SVGEGT. The CDR3 region has the DNA TGTGCCAGCAGTTACTTGGGGCTGGTAAATGAGCAGTTCTTC. Its translation is CASSYLGLVNEQFF.

This chain joins TRBV20-1 and TRBJ2-5, with D unresolved. Germline V gene sequence: CDR1 DFQATT, CDR2 SNEGSKA (reference sequence). V lost 5 bases and J 7 bases, leaving 23 bases between the germline ends. This CDR3 is 15 amino acids long. The CDR3 DNA reads as TGCAGTGCTGTGCTGGGCCTAGATTTGCGTTCGACCCAGTACTTC. It is translated as CSAVLGLDLRSTQYF.

This clonotype was found many times. V is TRBV7-3 and J is TRBJ1-6; tentatively, D is TRBD1 (5 bases). Germline CDR1 and CDR2: SGHTA and FQGTGA. V gave up 2 bases and J gave up 0 bases, with 8 bases separating them. The length of the CDR3 is 16 residues. For the CDR3, the DNA is TGTGCCAGCAGCTTATCACAGGCCTCCTATAATTCACCCCTCCACTTT. Its translation is CASSLSQASYNSPLHF.

This clonotype was seen more than once but under ten times. CDR3 region: CASSPTLTGEAFF. Here the CDR3 DNA reads TGTGCCAGCAGCCCCACTCTAACAGGGGAAGCTTTCTTT. V and J are TRBV7-3 and TRBJ1-1; a weak D match, TRBD1 (6 bases). The CDR3 extends over 13 amino acids. V was pared by 5 bases and J by 8 bases, with 15 bases between. CDR1 SGHTA and CDR2 FQGTGA come from the germline V gene.

This clonotype has at least ten counts. The chain uses TRBV20-1 and TRBJ2-3; D call uncertain. The germline V gene has CDR1 DFQATT and CDR2 SNEGSKA (reference sequence). This CDR3 has 13 amino acids. The germline V and J ends were trimmed by 0 bases and 1 base, with 5 bases remaining between them. CDR3 in DNA: TGCAGTGCTAGAGAGCAAGGCACAGATACGCAGTATTTT. It specifies CSAREQGTDTQYF.

The chain employs TRBV5-5 and TRBJ2-6; D unclear. In germline, CDR1 is SGHKS, CDR2 YYEKEE (reference sequence). V gave up 4 bases and J gave up 0 bases, with 17 bases separating them. This CDR3 is built from 18 residues. The CDR3: CASSVLVSSHSGANVLTF. As DNA, the CDR3 is TGTGCCAGCAGCGTTTTGGTCAGCTCCCACTCTGGGGCCAACGTCCTGACTTTC. The full variable domain, completed using reference TRBV5-5 and TRBJ2-6, is DAGVTQSPTHLIKTRGQQVTLRCSPISGHKSVSWYQQVLGQGPQFIFQYYEKEERGRGNFPDRFSARQFPNYSSELNVNALLLGDSALYLCASSVLVSSHSGANVLTFGAGSRLTVL.

This clonotype was seen many times. CDR3 protein: CSVTGEWDEQFF. The CDR3 bases are TGCAGTGTGACAGGGGAATGGGATGAGCAGTTCTTC. The J gene is TRBJ2-1, the V gene TRBV20-1; 8 positions agree with TRBD1. Germline CDR1 DFQATT, CDR2 SNEGSKA (reference sequence). J was trimmed by 8 bases and V by 7 bases; bases with no gene match: 7. There are 12 residues in the CDR3.